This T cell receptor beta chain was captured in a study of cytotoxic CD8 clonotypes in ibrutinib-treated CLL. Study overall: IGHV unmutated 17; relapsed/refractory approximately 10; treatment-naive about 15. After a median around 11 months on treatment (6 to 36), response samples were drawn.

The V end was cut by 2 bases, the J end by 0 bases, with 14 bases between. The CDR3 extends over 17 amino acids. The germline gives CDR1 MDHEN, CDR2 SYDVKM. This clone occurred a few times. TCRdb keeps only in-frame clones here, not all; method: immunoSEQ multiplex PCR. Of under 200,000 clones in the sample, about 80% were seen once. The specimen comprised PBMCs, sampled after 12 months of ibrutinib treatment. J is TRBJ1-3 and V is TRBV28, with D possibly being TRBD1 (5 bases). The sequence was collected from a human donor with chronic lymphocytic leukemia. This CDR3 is CASSLPPGDYSGNTIYF. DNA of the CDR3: TGTGCCAGCAGTTTACCCCCGGGGGACTACTCTGGAAACACCATATATTTT.